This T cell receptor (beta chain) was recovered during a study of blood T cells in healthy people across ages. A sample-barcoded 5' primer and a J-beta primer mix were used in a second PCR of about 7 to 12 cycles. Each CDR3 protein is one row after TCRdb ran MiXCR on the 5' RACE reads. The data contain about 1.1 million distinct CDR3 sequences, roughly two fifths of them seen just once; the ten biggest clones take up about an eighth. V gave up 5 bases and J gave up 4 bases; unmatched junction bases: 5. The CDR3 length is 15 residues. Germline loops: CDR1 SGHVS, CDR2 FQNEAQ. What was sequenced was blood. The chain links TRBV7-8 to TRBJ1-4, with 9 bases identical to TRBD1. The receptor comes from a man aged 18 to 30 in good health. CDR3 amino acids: CASSTGTGFNEKLFF. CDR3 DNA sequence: TGTGCCAGCAGCACCGGGACAGGGTTTAATGAAAAACTGTTTTTT.